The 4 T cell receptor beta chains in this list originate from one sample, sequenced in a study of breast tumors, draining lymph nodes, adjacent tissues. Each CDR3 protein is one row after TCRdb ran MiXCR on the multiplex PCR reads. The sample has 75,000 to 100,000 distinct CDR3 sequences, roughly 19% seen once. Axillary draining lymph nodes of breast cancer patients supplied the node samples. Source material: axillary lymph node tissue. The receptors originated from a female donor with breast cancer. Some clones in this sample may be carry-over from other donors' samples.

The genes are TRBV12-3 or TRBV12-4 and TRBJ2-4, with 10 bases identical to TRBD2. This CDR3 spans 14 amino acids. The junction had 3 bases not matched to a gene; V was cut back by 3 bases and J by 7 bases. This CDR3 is CASSLSSGRNIQYF. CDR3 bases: TGTGCCAGCAGTTTGAGTAGCGGGAGGAACATTCAGTACTTC.

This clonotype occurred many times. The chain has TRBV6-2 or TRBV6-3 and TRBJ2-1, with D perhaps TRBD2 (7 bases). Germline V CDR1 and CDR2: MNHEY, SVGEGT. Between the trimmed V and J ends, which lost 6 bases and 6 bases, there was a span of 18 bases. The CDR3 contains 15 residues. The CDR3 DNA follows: TGTGCCAGCAGCCATCTAGGGGGGGAGGGCAATGAGCAGTTCTTC. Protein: CASSHLGGEGNEQFF.

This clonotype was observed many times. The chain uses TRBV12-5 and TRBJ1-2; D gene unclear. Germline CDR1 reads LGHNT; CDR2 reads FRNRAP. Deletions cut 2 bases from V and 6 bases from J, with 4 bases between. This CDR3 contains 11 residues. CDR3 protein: CASGLSHGYTF. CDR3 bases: TGTGCTAGTGGTTTGTCACATGGCTACACCTTC.

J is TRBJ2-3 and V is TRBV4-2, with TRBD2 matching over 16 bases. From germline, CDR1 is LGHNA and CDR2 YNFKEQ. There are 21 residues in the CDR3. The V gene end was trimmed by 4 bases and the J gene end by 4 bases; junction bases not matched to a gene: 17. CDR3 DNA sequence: TGTGCCAGCAGCCTTCTCACCGGGACTAGCGGGAGGGTGGGGTTGCCAGATACGCAGTATTTT. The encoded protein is CASSLLTGTSGRVGLPDTQYF.